This T cell receptor (beta chain) was sequenced for a study of PD-L1 blockade in urothelial cancer. TCR analog templates of synthetic origin were spiked into each PCR. Only in-frame clones appear in the TCRdb table, and some are missing; sequencing was by immunoSEQ multiplex PCR. The repertoire holds about 30,000 clones, with 80% to 90% as singletons. The V segment lost 4 bases and the J segment 3 bases; nucleotides outside the gene matches: 4. Germline V CDR1 and CDR2: SGDLS, YYNGEE. The CDR3 has 15 residues. The sample in question was PBMCs, obtained around atezolizumab (anti-PD-L1) treatment. The sequence was obtained from a man between 50 and 59 years old with urothelial cancer. The J gene is TRBJ1-3, the V gene TRBV9; 10 bases agree with TRBD1. CDR3 residues: CASSPRDRGGNTIYF. The CDR3 DNA follows: TGTGCCAGCAGCCCTCGGGACAGGGGTGGAAACACCATATATTTT.